This T cell receptor beta chain was identified in a study of beta chain features in type 1 diabetes. Every isolated RNA sample was fully reverse transcribed, so sequencing captured expressed TCRB transcripts. Average reads for naive, central memory and regulatory T cell samples were several million. Produced via immunoSEQ multiplex PCR; TCRdb's table is partial and in-frame only. The table lists hundreds of thousands of clones, around a sixth of them singletons. V lost 1 base and J lost 0; bases outside the gene matches: 5. The CDR3 runs 17 residues. Germline CDR1 reads LGHNA; CDR2 reads YSLEER. Study-wide results and limits: Moderately but significantly shorter TCRB CDR3s were found in Type 1 diabetes patients in all four CD4+ subsets. These data did not resolve whether HLA type affects TCRB rearrangement. VDJ junctions from type 1 diabetes patients carried fewer insertions and larger deletions.

Concerning this clone itself: Antigen unknown.

The TCR was taken from a man aged 18-30 years in good health. The chain is built from TRBV4-3 and TRBJ2-4; 8 positions agree with TRBD2. Sample: naive CD4+ T cells from blood. The CDR3 DNA reads TGCGCCAGCAGCCAAGCCGGGGGGGGATCAGCCAAAAACATTCAGTACTTC. It translates to CASSQAGGGSAKNIQYF.